These T cell receptor beta chains were read from a single sample in a study of beta chain features in type 1 diabetes. Method: immunoSEQ multiplex PCR; TCRdb's copy keeps in-frame clones and lacks some. Among roughly 290,000 clones, 8% were seen once, and the ten largest hold approximately 0.93%. Sequencing was done on a sample of central memory CD4+ T cells from blood. The receptors were sampled from a woman aged 18 to 35 in good health. Each CDR3 is given with its conserved first and last residue. A D gene is named only where the DNA matches it firmly. Clone size is not always given. Where it is, it says once, few, many or a class for expanded clones.

v_call	clone_size	j_call	d_call	cdr3_nt	cdr3_aa
TRBV9	few	TRBJ2-2	TRBD1	TGTGCCAGCAGCCCAAGGACAGGGAACACCGGGGAGCTGTTTTTT	CASSPRTGNTGELFF
TRBV9	.	TRBJ2-2	TRBD2	TGTGCCAGCAGCGTAGGAAGAGCGGGAGGGCCCACCGGGGAGCTGTTTTTT	CASSVGRAGGPTGELFF
TRBV7-9	few	TRBJ1-1	.	TGTGCCAGCAGCTCCTACGAAGCTTTCTTT	CASSSYEAFF
TRBV29-1	.	TRBJ2-1	TRBD2	TGCAGCGTTGAAAGTAGCGGGGGGCTCCGCAATGAGCAGTTCTTC	CSVESSGGLRNEQFF
TRBV6-5	few	TRBJ1-5	.	TGTGCCATCAGGAATGACGGTAGCAATCAGCCCCAGCATTTT	CAIRNDGSNQPQHF
TRBV7-6	.	TRBJ1-1	.	TGTGCCAGCAGCTTCGGGAGTATGAACACTGAAGCTTTCTTT	CASSFGSMNTEAFF
TRBV7-2	few	TRBJ2-5	.	TGTGCCAGCAGGCCCCCTGTTCCGGAGACCCAGTACTTC	CASRPPVPETQYF
TRBV6-5	few	TRBJ2-5	.	TGTGCCAGCAGTTACCCCAGACGGACGTTCCAAGAGACCCAGTACTTC	CASSYPRRTFQETQYF
TRBV28	.	TRBJ2-2	TRBD2	TGTGCCAGCAGTTGGACTAGCGGTGCCGGGGAGCTGTTTTTT	CASSWTSGAGELFF
TRBV2	many	TRBJ2-1	.	TGTGCCAGCAAGGGGCGAATTGGTGAGCAGTTCTTC	CASKGRIGEQFF
TRBV2	.	TRBJ2-3	.	TGTGCCAGCAACAGGCTAGCCACAGATACGCAGTATTTT	CASNRLATDTQYF
TRBV30	.	TRBJ2-4	TRBD1	TGTGCCTGGAGCTTCCAGGGGGCCCTCAAAAACATTCAGTACTTC	CAWSFQGALKNIQYF
TRBV25-1	few	TRBJ2-7	TRBD1	TGTGCCAGCAGTGAGGACAGGGCGACCTACGAGCAGTACTTC	CASSEDRATYEQYF
TRBV27	.	TRBJ2-6	.	TGTGCCAGCAGTCCTTCCAGAGGGGCGCTATCCCCACGCTCTGGGGCCAACGTCCTGACTTTC	CASSPSRGALSPRSGANVLTF
TRBV2	.	TRBJ2-1	TRBD2	TGTGCCAGCAGTGAAGGGACGGCCGGGACTACGGACTACAATGAGCAGTTCTTC	CASSEGTAGTTDYNEQFF
TRBV30	few	TRBJ1-1	TRBD1	TGTGCCTGGAGTAGAAATGACAGGGCGTGGACTGAAGCTTTCTTT	CAWSRNDRAWTEAFF
TRBV10-3	many	TRBJ2-3	.	TGTGCCATCAGTGAGTCTGGTGATACGCAGTATTTT	CAISESGDTQYF